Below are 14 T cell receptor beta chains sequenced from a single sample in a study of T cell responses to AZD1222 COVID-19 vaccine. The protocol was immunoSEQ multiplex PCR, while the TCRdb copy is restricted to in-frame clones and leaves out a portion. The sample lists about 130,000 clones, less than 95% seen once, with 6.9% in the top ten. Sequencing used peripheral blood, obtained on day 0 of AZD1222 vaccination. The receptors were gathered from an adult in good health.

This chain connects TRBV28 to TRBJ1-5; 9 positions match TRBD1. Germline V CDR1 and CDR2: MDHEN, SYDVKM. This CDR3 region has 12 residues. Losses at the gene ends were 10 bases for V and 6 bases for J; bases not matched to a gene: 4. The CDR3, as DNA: TGTGCCACCACAGGGGGCACTCAGCCCCAGCATTTT. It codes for CATTGGTQPQHF.

The CDR3 reads CASSPLNTEAFF. DNA for the CDR3: TGTGCCAGCAGCCCCCTTAACACTGAAGCTTTCTTT. This chain joins TRBV14 and TRBJ1-1; D remains unclear. Germline V gene lookup returns CDR1 SGHDN and CDR2 FVKESK. This CDR3 spans 12 amino acids. V lost 4 bases to trimming and J lost 2 bases, with 5 bases between them.

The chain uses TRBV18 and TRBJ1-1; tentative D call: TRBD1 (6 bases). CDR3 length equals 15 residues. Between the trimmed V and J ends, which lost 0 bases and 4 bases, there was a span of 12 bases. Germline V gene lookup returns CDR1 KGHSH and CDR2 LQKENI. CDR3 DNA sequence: TGTGCCAGCTCACCACCGACAGGTCGAGGCACTGAAGCTTTCTTT. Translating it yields CASSPPTGRGTEAFF.

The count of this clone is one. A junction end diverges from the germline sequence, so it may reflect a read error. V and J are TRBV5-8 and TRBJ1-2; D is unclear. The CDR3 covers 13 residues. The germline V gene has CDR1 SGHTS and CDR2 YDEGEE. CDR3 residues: CANSSARWYGYTF. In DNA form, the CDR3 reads TGTGCCAACAGCTCTGCTCGATGGTATGGCTACACCTTC.

DNA for the CDR3: TGTGCCAGCAGTGAAGTTGGCGGCTCTGGAAACACCATATATTTT. Protein sequence: CASSEVGGSGNTIYF. The V gene is TRBV2, the J gene TRBJ1-3; no clear D gene. The CDR3 consists of 15 residues. Looked up from germline, CDR1 is SNHLY and CDR2 is FYNNEI. Trimming left V 1 base short and J 0 bases short, with 7 bases between.

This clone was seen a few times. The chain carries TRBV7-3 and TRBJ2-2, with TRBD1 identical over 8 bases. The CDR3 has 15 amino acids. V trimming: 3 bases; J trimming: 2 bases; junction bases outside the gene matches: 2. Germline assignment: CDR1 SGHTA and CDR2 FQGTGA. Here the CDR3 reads CASSFGQGNTGELFF. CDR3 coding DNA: TGTGCCAGCAGCTTCGGACAGGGAAACACCGGGGAGCTGTTTTTT.

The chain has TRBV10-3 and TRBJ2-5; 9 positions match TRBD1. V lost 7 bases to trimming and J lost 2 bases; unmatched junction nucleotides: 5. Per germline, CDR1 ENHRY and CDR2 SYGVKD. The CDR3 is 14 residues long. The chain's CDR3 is CAINRGREQETQYF. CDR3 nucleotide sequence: TGTGCCATCAACAGGGGGCGGGAACAAGAGACCCAGTACTTC.

The CDR3 sequence: CASSLGAGAAYEQYF. In nucleotides, the CDR3 is TGTGCCAGCAGCTTAGGGGCAGGGGCTGCCTACGAGCAGTACTTC. This sequence joins TRBV7-6 and TRBJ2-7; tentative D call: TRBD1 (6 bases). The CDR3 loop spans 15 amino acids. Per the germline V gene, CDR1 is SGHVS and CDR2 is FNYEAQ. Trimming shortened V by 1 base and J by 2 bases, and 12 bases separated the two germline ends. The variable domain in full, with the rest retrieved from reference TRBV7-6 and TRBJ2-7, is GAGVSQSPRYKVTKRGQDVALRCDPISGHVSLYWYRQALGQGPEFLTYFNYEAQQDKSGLPNDRFSAERPEGSISTLTIQRTEQRDSAMYRCASSLGAGAAYEQYFGPGTRLTVT.

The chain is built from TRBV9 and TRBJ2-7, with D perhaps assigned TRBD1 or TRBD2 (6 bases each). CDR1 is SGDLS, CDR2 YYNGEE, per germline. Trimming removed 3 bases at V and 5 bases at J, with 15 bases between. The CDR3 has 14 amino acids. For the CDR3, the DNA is TGTGCCAGCAGCGGCACAGGGCCGGGGGACGAGCAGTACTTC. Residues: CASSGTGPGDEQYF.

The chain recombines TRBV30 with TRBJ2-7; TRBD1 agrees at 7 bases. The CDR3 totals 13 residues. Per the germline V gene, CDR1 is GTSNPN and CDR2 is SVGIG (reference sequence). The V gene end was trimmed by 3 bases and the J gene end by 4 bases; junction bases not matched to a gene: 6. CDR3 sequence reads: CAWSRGQIYEQYF. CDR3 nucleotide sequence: TGTGCCTGGAGCCGGGGACAGATTTACGAGCAGTACTTC.

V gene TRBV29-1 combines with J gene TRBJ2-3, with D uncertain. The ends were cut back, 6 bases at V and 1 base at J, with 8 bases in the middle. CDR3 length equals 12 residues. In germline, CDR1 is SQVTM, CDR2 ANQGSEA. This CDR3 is CSVGPGTDTQYF. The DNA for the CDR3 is TGCAGCGTAGGTCCGGGCACAGATACGCAGTATTTT.

CDR3 loop: CASSAGGGQAFF. The CDR3 DNA follows: TGTGCCAGCAGCGCGGGAGGGGGGCAAGCTTTCTTT. V is TRBV9 and J is TRBJ1-1, with a tentative D call TRBD1 (6 bases). V shed 3 bases and J shed 9 bases, with 12 bases lying between them. Germline CDR1 and CDR2: SGDLS and YYNGEE. CDR3 length equals 12 residues. The full variable domain, with the rest looked up from reference TRBV9 and TRBJ1-1, is DSGVTQTPKHLITATGQRVTLRCSPRSGDLSVYWYQQSLDQGLQFLIQYYNGEERAKGNILERFSAQQFPDLHSELNLSSLELGDSALYFCASSAGGGQAFFGQGTRLTVV.

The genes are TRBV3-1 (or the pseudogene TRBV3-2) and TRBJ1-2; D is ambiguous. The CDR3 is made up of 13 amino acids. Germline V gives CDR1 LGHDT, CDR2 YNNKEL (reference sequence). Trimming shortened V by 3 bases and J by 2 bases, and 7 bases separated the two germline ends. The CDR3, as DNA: TGTGCCAGCAGCCACGGGGTGAACTATGGCTACACCTTC. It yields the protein CASSHGVNYGYTF.

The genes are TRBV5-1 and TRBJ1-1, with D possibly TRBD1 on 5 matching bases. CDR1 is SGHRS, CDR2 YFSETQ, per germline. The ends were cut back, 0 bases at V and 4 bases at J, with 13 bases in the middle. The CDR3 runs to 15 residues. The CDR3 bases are TGCGCCAGCAGCTTGGTGGCAGGGAGGGGCACTGAAGCTTTCTTT. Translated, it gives CASSLVAGRGTEAFF.